A selection of T cell receptor beta chains follows, all from one sample in a study of OX40 agonist ivuxolimab in advanced cancers. The assay was immunoSEQ multiplex PCR, and TCRdb's table has in-frame clones only and misses some. The sample has tens of thousands of clones; roughly nine tenths are singletons. The sequencing used CD4+ or CD8+ T cells sorted from blood, collected in a trial of the OX40 agonist ivuxolimab. Receptor source: an adult with an advanced solid tumor such as melanoma, head and neck, liver or kidney cancer. CDR3s include the opening cysteine and the closing phenylalanine or tryptophan. D genes are given only for firm matches. Some rows have no size entry. The others give once, few or many, or a class for an expanded clone.

D gene: TRBD2; V gene: TRBV4-2; J gene: TRBJ2-1; clone size: -; CDR3 protein: CASSQEGLAGGPGSYNEQFF; CDR3 DNA: TGTGCCAGCAGCCAAGAAGGACTAGCGGGGGGGCCGGGCTCCTACAATGAGCAGTTCTTC
D gene: -; V gene: TRBV28; J gene: TRBJ1-5; clone size: few; CDR3 protein: CASSALNQPQHF; CDR3 DNA: TGTGCCAGCAGTGCCTTGAATCAGCCCCAGCATTTT
D gene: TRBD2; V gene: TRBV30; J gene: TRBJ2-7; clone size: -; CDR3 protein: CAWSVVRREDTYEQYF; CDR3 DNA: TGTGCCTGGAGTGTAGTACGGCGGGAGGACACCTACGAGCAGTACTTC
D gene: -; V gene: TRBV6-5; J gene: TRBJ2-2; clone size: -; CDR3 protein: CASIASPGSGELFF; CDR3 DNA: TGTGCCAGCATCGCAAGCCCAGGGTCCGGGGAGCTGTTTTTT
D gene: -; V gene: TRBV7-2; J gene: TRBJ1-2; clone size: -; CDR3 protein: CASRGLGYGYTF; CDR3 DNA: TGTGCCAGCAGAGGTTTGGGCTATGGCTACACCTTC
D gene: -; V gene: TRBV11-2; J gene: TRBJ1-1; clone size: -; CDR3 protein: CASSLSIEAFF; CDR3 DNA: TGTGCCAGCAGCTTGAGTATCGAAGCTTTCTTT
D gene: -; V gene: TRBV28; J gene: TRBJ1-1; clone size: -; CDR3 protein: CASSGSDAGDTEAFF; CDR3 DNA: TGTGCCAGCAGTGGGTCGGACGCCGGGGACACTGAAGCTTTCTTT
D gene: TRBD1; V gene: TRBV6-6; J gene: TRBJ1-2; clone size: -; CDR3 protein: CASSYPGTGAGYTF; CDR3 DNA: TGTGCCAGCAGTTACCCCGGGACAGGGGCCGGCTACACCTTC
D gene: -; V gene: TRBV6-1; J gene: TRBJ1-4; clone size: -; CDR3 protein: CASGRQTTNEKLFF; CDR3 DNA: TGTGCCAGCGGAAGACAGACAACTAATGAAAAACTGTTTTTT
D gene: -; V gene: TRBV21-1; J gene: TRBJ1-5; clone size: -; CDR3 protein: CASSNMGQYSNQPQHF; CDR3 DNA: TGTGCCAGCAGCAACATGGGACAGTATAGCAATCAGCCCCAGCATTTT
D gene: -; V gene: TRBV2; J gene: TRBJ2-6; clone size: -; CDR3 protein: CASSGGRATGANVLTF; CDR3 DNA: TGTGCCAGCAGTGGCGGCAGGGCTACTGGGGCCAACGTCCTGACTTTC
D gene: -; V gene: TRBV29-1; J gene: TRBJ1-1; clone size: -; CDR3 protein: CSVAGGGLSEAFF; CDR3 DNA: TGCAGCGTTGCGGGTGGAGGGTTATCTGAAGCTTTCTTT
D gene: -; V gene: TRBV9; J gene: TRBJ2-1; clone size: -; CDR3 protein: CASSNRTGRENEQFF; CDR3 DNA: TGTGCCAGCAGCAACAGGACAGGGAGGGAGAATGAGCAGTTCTTC
D gene: -; V gene: TRBV30; J gene: TRBJ1-1; clone size: -; CDR3 protein: CAWMGAFMNTEAFF; CDR3 DNA: TGTGCCTGGATGGGGGCGTTCATGAACACTGAAGCTTTCTTT
D gene: -; V gene: TRBV7-9; J gene: TRBJ1-1; clone size: -; CDR3 protein: CASSLREVGTEAFF; CDR3 DNA: TGTGCCAGCAGCTTGAGGGAGGTAGGAACTGAAGCTTTCTTT
D gene: -; V gene: TRBV6-1; J gene: TRBJ2-1; clone size: -; CDR3 protein: CASSEGQGWVNEQFF; CDR3 DNA: TGTGCCAGCAGTGAAGGTCAGGGCTGGGTCAATGAGCAGTTCTTC
D gene: -; V gene: TRBV4-1; J gene: TRBJ2-2; clone size: -; CDR3 protein: CASSQQVTGELFF; CDR3 DNA: TGCGCCAGCAGCCAACAGGTCACCGGGGAGCTGTTTTTT
D gene: TRBD2; V gene: TRBV5-1; J gene: TRBJ2-2; clone size: -; CDR3 protein: CASSLTRGGTGELFF; CDR3 DNA: TGCGCCAGCAGCTTGACTCGCGGGGGGACCGGGGAGCTGTTTTTT
D gene: TRBD2; V gene: TRBV6-4; J gene: TRBJ2-3; clone size: -; CDR3 protein: CASQQSGETQYF; CDR3 DNA: TGTGCCAGCCAACAGAGCGGGGAAACGCAGTATTTT
D gene: -; V gene: TRBV9; J gene: TRBJ2-2; clone size: -; CDR3 protein: CASSVDGSTGELFF; CDR3 DNA: TGTGCCAGCAGCGTAGACGGGTCCACCGGGGAGCTGTTTTTT
D gene: -; V gene: TRBV5-1; J gene: TRBJ2-1; clone size: -; CDR3 protein: CASSLAGRTNEQFF; CDR3 DNA: TGCGCCAGCAGCTTGGCGGGACGGACGAATGAGCAGTTCTTC
D gene: TRBD1; V gene: TRBV10-1; J gene: TRBJ2-2; clone size: -; CDR3 protein: CASRGQGAGELFF; CDR3 DNA: TGCGCCAGCAGGGGACAGGGTGCCGGGGAGCTGTTTTTT
D gene: TRBD1; V gene: TRBV5-1; J gene: TRBJ2-2; clone size: -; CDR3 protein: CATKPGTENTGELFF; CDR3 DNA: TGCGCCACAAAACCCGGGACAGAGAACACCGGGGAGCTGTTTTTT
D gene: TRBD1; V gene: TRBV18; J gene: TRBJ1-1; clone size: -; CDR3 protein: CASSPYAVRGPNPEAFF; CDR3 DNA: TGTGCCAGCTCACCATACGCGGTAAGGGGGCCAAACCCTGAAGCTTTCTTT
D gene: -; V gene: TRBV25-1; J gene: TRBJ1-3; clone size: -; CDR3 protein: CASSEWGTNSGNTIYF; CDR3 DNA: TGTGCCAGCAGTGAATGGGGCACGAACTCTGGAAACACCATATATTTT
D gene: -; V gene: TRBV4-2; J gene: TRBJ2-1; clone size: -; CDR3 protein: CASSQDRADYNEQFF; CDR3 DNA: TGTGCCAGCAGCCAAGATCGGGCGGATTACAATGAGCAGTTCTTC
D gene: -; V gene: TRBV19; J gene: TRBJ2-3; clone size: -; CDR3 protein: CASSTITPGSSTDTQYF; CDR3 DNA: TGTGCCAGTAGTACCATTACGCCGGGTAGCAGCACAGATACGCAGTATTTT
D gene: TRBD1; V gene: TRBV30; J gene: TRBJ1-2; clone size: -; CDR3 protein: CAWSVPGQGSGRGYTF; CDR3 DNA: TGTGCCTGGAGTGTACCGGGACAGGGAAGTGGTCGGGGCTACACCTTC
D gene: -; V gene: TRBV10-1; J gene: TRBJ2-1; clone size: -; CDR3 protein: CATSGEFTYNEQFF; CDR3 DNA: TGCGCCACCTCGGGGGAATTCACCTACAATGAGCAGTTCTTC
D gene: -; V gene: TRBV9; J gene: TRBJ2-7; clone size: -; CDR3 protein: CASSPRAKASYEQYF; CDR3 DNA: TGTGCCAGCAGCCCGAGGGCTAAGGCCTCCTACGAGCAGTACTTC
D gene: -; V gene: TRBV28; J gene: TRBJ1-2; clone size: once; CDR3 protein: CASRVTVPNYGYTF; CDR3 DNA: TGTGCCAGCAGAGTGACAGTCCCTAACTATGGCTACACCTTC
D gene: TRBD1; V gene: TRBV6-5; J gene: TRBJ2-7; clone size: -; CDR3 protein: CASSGTGGSYEQYF; CDR3 DNA: TGTGCCAGCTCTGGGACAGGGGGATCCTACGAGCAGTACTTC
D gene: -; V gene: TRBV7-6; J gene: TRBJ2-1; clone size: few; CDR3 protein: CASSATAGTWYNEQFF; CDR3 DNA: TGTGCCAGCAGCGCCACGGCAGGGACCTGGTACAATGAGCAGTTCTTC
D gene: -; V gene: TRBV28; J gene: TRBJ2-5; clone size: -; CDR3 protein: CASSLLGWGRQYF; CDR3 DNA: TGTGCCAGCAGTTTATTGGGGTGGGGTCGCCAGTACTTC
D gene: -; V gene: TRBV7-2; J gene: TRBJ2-2; clone size: -; CDR3 protein: CASSYAQANTGELFF; CDR3 DNA: TGTGCCAGCAGTTACGCCCAGGCGAACACCGGGGAGCTGTTTTTT
D gene: TRBD1; V gene: TRBV7-3; J gene: TRBJ2-3; clone size: -; CDR3 protein: CASSLEGATDTQYF; CDR3 DNA: TGTGCCAGCAGCTTAGAGGGGGCGACAGATACGCAGTATTTT
D gene: TRBD2; V gene: TRBV7-3; J gene: TRBJ2-3; clone size: -; CDR3 protein: CASTVSGGEADTQYF; CDR3 DNA: TGTGCCAGCACCGTCAGCGGGGGGGAAGCAGATACGCAGTATTTT
D gene: TRBD1; V gene: TRBV7-9; J gene: TRBJ2-5; clone size: -; CDR3 protein: CASSPPGQGITKTQYF; CDR3 DNA: TGTGCCAGCAGCCCCCCGGGACAGGGGATAACGAAGACCCAGTACTTC
D gene: TRBD1; V gene: TRBV5-4; J gene: TRBJ1-4; clone size: -; CDR3 protein: CASSLGLDRGEEKLFF; CDR3 DNA: TGTGCCAGCAGCTTGGGACTCGACAGGGGGGAAGAAAAACTGTTTTTT
D gene: -; V gene: TRBV6-6; J gene: TRBJ1-2; clone size: -; CDR3 protein: CASRGRDQDVYGYTF; CDR3 DNA: TGTGCCAGCAGGGGCCGGGACCAGGATGTCTATGGCTACACCTTC
D gene: -; V gene: TRBV6-5; J gene: TRBJ2-3; clone size: -; CDR3 protein: CASSYESQEPTDTQYF; CDR3 DNA: TGTGCCAGCAGTTACGAGTCGCAAGAACCCACAGATACGCAGTATTTT
D gene: -; V gene: TRBV5-4; J gene: TRBJ2-7; clone size: -; CDR3 protein: CASSLEGTLSEQYF; CDR3 DNA: TGTGCCAGCAGCTTGGAGGGGACCCTTTCCGAGCAGTACTTC
D gene: -; V gene: TRBV5-8; J gene: TRBJ1-1; clone size: -; CDR3 protein: CASAKGPSTEAFF; CDR3 DNA: TGTGCCAGCGCCAAGGGTCCGAGCACTGAAGCTTTCTTT
D gene: TRBD2; V gene: TRBV18; J gene: TRBJ2-3; clone size: -; CDR3 protein: CASSPPSGDTQYF; CDR3 DNA: TGTGCCAGCTCACCTCCTAGCGGGGATACGCAGTATTTT
D gene: TRBD1; V gene: TRBV19; J gene: TRBJ2-7; clone size: -; CDR3 protein: CASSNQGAYEQYF; CDR3 DNA: TGTGCCAGTAGCAACCAGGGGGCCTACGAGCAGTACTTC
D gene: -; V gene: TRBV18; J gene: TRBJ1-6; clone size: -; CDR3 protein: CASSPEQGPNSPLHF; CDR3 DNA: TGTGCCAGCTCTCCGGAGCAGGGACCCAATTCACCCCTCCACTTT
D gene: -; V gene: TRBV2; J gene: TRBJ2-3; clone size: -; CDR3 protein: CASGGRISTDTQYF; CDR3 DNA: TGTGCCAGCGGTGGGAGGATTAGCACAGATACGCAGTATTTT
D gene: TRBD1; V gene: TRBV5-5; J gene: TRBJ1-1; clone size: -; CDR3 protein: CASSLSGTVNTEAFF; CDR3 DNA: TGTGCCAGCAGCTTAAGCGGGACAGTGAACACTGAAGCTTTCTTT
D gene: TRBD1; V gene: TRBV19; J gene: TRBJ2-2; clone size: -; CDR3 protein: CASSKGQGTGELFF; CDR3 DNA: TGTGCCAGTAGTAAAGGACAGGGCACCGGGGAGCTGTTTTTT
D gene: TRBD1; V gene: TRBV30; J gene: TRBJ1-5; clone size: -; CDR3 protein: CAWREGGRGQPQHF; CDR3 DNA: TGTGCCTGGAGGGAAGGGGGCAGGGGACAGCCCCAGCATTTT